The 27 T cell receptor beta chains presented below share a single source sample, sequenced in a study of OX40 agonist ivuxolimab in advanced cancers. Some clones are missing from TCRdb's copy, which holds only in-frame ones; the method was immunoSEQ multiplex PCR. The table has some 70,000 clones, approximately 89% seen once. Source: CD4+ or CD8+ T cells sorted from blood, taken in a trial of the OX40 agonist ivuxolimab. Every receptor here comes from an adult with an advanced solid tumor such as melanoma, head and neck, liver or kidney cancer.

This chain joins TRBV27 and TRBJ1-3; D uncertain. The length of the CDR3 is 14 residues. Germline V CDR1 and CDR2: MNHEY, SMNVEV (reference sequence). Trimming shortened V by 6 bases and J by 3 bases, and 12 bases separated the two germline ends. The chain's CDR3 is CASSPTWNGNTIYF. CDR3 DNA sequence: TGTGCCAGCAGCCCCACCTGGAATGGAAACACCATATATTTT.

The CDR3, as DNA: TGTGCCAGCAGTTGGGGTGGGGGCCGTCACTCCTACAATGAGCAGTTCTTC. This translates into CASSWGGGRHSYNEQFF. The chain has TRBV28 and TRBJ2-1, with a tentative D call TRBD1 (6 bases). Germline CDR1 MDHEN, CDR2 SYDVKM. The CDR3 runs to 17 residues. The V and J ends lost 4 bases and 0 bases respectively, with 16 bases between them.

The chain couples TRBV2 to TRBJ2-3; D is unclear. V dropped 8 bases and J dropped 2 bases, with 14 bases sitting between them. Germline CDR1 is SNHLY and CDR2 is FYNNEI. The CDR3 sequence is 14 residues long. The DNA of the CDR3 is TGTGCCAGCGGAAAGGGCAGGATCACAGATACGCAGTATTTT. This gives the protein CASGKGRITDTQYF.

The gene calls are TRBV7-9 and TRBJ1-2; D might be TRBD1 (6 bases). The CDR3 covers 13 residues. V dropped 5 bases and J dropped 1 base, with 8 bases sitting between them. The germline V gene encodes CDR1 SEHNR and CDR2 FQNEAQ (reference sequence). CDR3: CASSPDSNYGYTF. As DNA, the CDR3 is TGTGCCAGCAGCCCGGACAGTAACTATGGCTACACCTTC. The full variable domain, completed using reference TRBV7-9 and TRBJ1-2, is DTGVSQNPRHKITKRGQNVTFRCDPISEHNRLYWYRQTLGQGPEFLTYFQNEAQLEKSRLLSDRFSAERPKGSFSTLEIQRTEQGDSAMYLCASSPDSNYGYTFGSGTRLTVV.

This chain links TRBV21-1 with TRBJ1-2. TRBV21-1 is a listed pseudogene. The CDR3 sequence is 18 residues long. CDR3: CASSKDGRGLDPNYGYTF. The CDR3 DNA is TGTGCCAGCAGCAAAGATGGTCGGGGACTTGACCCTAACTATGGCTACACCTTC.

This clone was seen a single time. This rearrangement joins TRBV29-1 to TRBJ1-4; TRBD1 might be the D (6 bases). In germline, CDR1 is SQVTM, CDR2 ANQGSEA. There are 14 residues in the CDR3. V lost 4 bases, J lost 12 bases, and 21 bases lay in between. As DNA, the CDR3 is TGCAGCGTTGGGACAGACCCCTCGTCAGTTCAACTGTTTTTT. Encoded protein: CSVGTDPSSVQLFF.

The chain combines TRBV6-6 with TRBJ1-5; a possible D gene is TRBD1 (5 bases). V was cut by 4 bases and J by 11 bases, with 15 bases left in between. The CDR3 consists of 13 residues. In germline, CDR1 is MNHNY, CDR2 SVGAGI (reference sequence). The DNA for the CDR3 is TGTGCCAGCAGTTCGTGGGGGGAATTGGCCCAGCATTTT. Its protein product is CASSSWGELAQHF.

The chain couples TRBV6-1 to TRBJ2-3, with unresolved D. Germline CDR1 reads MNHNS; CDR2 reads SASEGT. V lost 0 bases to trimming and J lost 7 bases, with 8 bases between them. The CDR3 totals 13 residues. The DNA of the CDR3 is TGTGCCAGCAGTGAAGCGGCCGGCAATACGCAGTATTTT. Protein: CASSEAAGNTQYF.

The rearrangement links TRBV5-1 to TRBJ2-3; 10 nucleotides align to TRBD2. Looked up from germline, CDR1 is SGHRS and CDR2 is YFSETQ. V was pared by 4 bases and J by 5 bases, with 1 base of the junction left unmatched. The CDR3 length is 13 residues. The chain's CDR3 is CASSRTSGDTQYF. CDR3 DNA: TGCGCCAGCAGCCGGACTAGCGGAGATACGCAGTATTTT.

CDR3 sequence (DNA): TGTGCCTGCACCCAGAGGGACGGTTCACCCCTCCACTTT. Protein: CACTQRDGSPLHF. The gene calls are TRBV30 and TRBJ1-6, with a tentative D call TRBD1 (5 bases). Trimming removed 6 bases at V and 9 bases at J, with 15 bases between. Germline V gene data show CDR1 as GTSNPN and CDR2 as SVGIG (reference sequence). This CDR3 contains 13 residues.

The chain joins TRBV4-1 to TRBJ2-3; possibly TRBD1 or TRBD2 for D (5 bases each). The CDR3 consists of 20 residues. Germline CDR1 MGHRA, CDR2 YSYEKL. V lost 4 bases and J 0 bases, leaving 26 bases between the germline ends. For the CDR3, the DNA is TGCGCCAGCAGCCTGAGATTAACCTTGACCGGGACGGTGAGCACAGATACGCAGTATTTT. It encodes CASSLRLTLTGTVSTDTQYF.

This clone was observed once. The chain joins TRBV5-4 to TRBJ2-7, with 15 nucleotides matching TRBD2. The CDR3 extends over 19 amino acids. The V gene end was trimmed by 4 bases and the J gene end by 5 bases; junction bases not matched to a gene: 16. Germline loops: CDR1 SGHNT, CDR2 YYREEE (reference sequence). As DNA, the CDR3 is TGTGCCAGCAGCCCTGGGACTAGCGGGGGGTCCCGCCCTTACAACGAGCAGTACTTC. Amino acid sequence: CASSPGTSGGSRPYNEQYF.

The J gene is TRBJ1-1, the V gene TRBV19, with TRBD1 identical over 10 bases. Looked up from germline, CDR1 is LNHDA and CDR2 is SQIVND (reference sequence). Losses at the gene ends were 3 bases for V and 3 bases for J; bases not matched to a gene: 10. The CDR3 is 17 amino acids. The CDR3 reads CASSIGDRGKIDTEAFF. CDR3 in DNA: TGTGCCAGTAGTATCGGGGACAGGGGAAAGATTGACACTGAAGCTTTCTTT.

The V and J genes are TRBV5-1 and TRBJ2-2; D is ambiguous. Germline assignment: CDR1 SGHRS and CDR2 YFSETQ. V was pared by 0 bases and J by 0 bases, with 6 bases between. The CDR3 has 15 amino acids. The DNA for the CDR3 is TGCGCCAGCAGCTTGGAGGCAGCGAACACCGGGGAGCTGTTTTTT. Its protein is CASSLEAANTGELFF.

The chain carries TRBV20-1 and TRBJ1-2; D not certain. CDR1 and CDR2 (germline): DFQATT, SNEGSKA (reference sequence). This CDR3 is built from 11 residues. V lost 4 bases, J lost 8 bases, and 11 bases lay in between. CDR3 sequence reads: CSANTGEGYTF. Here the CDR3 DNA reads TGCAGTGCTAATACGGGTGAGGGCTACACCTTC.

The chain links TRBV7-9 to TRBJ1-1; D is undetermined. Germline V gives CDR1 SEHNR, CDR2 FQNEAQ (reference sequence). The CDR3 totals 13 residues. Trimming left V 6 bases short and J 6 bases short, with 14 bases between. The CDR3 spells CASRSTASAEAFF. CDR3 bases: TGTGCCAGCAGATCGACGGCCTCGGCTGAAGCTTTCTTT.

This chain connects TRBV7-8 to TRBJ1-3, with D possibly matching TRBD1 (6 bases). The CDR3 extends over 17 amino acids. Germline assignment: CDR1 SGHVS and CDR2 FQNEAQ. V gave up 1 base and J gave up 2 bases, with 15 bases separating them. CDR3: CASSLEAGAITGNTIYF. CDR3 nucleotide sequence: TGTGCCAGCAGCTTAGAGGCGGGGGCGATTACTGGAAACACCATATATTTT.

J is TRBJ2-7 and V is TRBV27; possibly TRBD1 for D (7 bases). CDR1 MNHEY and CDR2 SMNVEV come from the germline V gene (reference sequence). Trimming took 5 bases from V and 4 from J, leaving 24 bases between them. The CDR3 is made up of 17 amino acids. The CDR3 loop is CASSLSPRIRGAYEQYF. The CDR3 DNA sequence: TGTGCCAGCAGTCTTAGTCCCCGAATCAGGGGGGCTTACGAGCAGTACTTC.

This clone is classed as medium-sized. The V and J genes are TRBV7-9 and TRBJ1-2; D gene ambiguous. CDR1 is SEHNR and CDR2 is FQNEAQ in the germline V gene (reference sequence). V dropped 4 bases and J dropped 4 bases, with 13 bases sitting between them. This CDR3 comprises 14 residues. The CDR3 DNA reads TGTGCCAGCAGCTCTTGGAAAGTCCTCTATGGCTACACCTTC. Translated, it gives CASSSWKVLYGYTF.

The CDR3 nucleotides are TGTGCCAGCAGCTCCCGGGACAGGAACACCGGGGAGCTGTTTTTT. It yields the protein CASSSRDRNTGELFF. The chain uses TRBV7-2 and TRBJ2-2, with 7 bases identical to TRBD1. CDR3 length: 15 amino acids. CDR1 is SGHTA, CDR2 FQGNSA, per germline. Losses at the gene ends were 4 bases for V and 1 base for J; bases not matched to a gene: 3.

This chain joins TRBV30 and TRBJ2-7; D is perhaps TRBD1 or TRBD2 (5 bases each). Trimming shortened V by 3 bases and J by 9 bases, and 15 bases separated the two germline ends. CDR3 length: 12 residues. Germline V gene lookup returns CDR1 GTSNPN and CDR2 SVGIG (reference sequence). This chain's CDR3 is CAWSRDLKGQYF. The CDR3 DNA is TGTGCCTGGAGCCGGGACCTAAAGGGGCAGTACTTC.

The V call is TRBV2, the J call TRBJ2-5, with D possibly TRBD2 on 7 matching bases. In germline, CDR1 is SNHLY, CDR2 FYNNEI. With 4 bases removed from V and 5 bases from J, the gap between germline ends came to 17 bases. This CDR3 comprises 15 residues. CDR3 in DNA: TGTGCCAGCAGTGGGGACCGGGGGGCCGGGGAGACCCAGTACTTC. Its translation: CASSGDRGAGETQYF.

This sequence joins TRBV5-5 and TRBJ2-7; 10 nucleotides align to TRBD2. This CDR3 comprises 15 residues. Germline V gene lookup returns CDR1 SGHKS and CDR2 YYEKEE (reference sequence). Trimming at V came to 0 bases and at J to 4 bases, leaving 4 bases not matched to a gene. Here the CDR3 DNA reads TGTGCCAGCAGCTTGGGAGCGGGGGGGCGGTACGAGCAGTACTTC. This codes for CASSLGAGGRYEQYF.

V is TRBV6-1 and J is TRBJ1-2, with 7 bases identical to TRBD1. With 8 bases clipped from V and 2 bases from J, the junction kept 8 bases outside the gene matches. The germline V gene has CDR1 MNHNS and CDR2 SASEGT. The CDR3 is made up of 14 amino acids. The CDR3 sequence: CASQWGQYNYGYTF. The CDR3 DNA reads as TGTGCCAGCCAGTGGGGACAGTACAACTATGGCTACACCTTC.

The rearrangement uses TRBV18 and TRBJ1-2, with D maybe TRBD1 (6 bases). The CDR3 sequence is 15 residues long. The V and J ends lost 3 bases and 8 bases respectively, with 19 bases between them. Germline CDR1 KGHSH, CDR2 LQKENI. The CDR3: CASSPWVEGGVGYTF. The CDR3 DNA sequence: TGTGCCAGCTCACCCTGGGTCGAAGGGGGTGTGGGCTACACCTTC. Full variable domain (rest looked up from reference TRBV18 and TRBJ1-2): NAGVMQNPRHLVRRRGQEARLRCSPMKGHSHVYWYRQLPEEGLKFMVYLQKENIIDESGMPKERFSAEFPKEGPSILRIQQVVRGDSAAYFCASSPWVEGGVGYTFGSGTRLTVV.

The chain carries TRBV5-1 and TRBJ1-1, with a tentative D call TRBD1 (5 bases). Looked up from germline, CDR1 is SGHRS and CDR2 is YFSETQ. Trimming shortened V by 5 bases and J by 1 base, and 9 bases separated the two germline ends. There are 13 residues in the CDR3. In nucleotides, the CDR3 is TGCGCCAGCAGAGGGACGGGGAACACTGAAGCTTTCTTT. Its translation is CASRGTGNTEAFF.

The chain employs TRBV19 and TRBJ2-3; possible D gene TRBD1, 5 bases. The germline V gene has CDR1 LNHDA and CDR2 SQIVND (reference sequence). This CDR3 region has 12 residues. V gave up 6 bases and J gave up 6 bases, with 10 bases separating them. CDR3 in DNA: TGTGCCAGTAGAGTAGCAGGGGATACGCAGTATTTT. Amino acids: CASRVAGDTQYF. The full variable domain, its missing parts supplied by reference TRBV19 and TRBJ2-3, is DGGITQSPKYLFRKEGQNVTLSCEQNLNHDAMYWYRQDPGQGLRLIYYSQIVNDFQKGDIAEGYSVSREKKESFPLTVTSAQKNPTAFYLCASRVAGDTQYFGPGTRLTVL.